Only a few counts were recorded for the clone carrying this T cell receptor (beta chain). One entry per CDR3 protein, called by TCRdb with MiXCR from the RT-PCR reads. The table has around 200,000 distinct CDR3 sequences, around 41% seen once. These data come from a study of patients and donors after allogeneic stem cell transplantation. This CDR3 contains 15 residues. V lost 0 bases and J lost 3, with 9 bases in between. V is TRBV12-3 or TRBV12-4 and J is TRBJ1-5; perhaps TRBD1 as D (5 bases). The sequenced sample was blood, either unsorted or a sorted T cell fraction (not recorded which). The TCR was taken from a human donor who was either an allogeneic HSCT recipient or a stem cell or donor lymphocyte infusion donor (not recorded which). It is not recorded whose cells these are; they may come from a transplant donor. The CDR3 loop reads CASSLAGAANQPQHF. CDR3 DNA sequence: TGTGCCAGCAGTTTAGCAGGGGCGGCCAATCAGCCCCAGCATTTT.